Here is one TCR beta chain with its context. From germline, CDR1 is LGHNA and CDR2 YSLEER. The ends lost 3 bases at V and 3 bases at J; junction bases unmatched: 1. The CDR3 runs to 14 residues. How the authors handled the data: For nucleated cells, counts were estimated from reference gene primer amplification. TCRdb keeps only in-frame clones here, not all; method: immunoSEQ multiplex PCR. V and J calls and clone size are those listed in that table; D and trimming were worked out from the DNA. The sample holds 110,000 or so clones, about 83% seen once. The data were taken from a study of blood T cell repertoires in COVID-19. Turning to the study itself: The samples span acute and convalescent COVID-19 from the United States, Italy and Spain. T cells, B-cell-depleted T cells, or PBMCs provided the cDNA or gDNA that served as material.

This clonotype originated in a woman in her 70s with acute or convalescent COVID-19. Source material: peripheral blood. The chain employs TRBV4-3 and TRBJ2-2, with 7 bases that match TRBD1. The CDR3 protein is CASSQGQYTGELFF. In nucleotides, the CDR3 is TGCGCCAGCAGCCAGGGACAGTACACCGGGGAGCTGTTTTTT.